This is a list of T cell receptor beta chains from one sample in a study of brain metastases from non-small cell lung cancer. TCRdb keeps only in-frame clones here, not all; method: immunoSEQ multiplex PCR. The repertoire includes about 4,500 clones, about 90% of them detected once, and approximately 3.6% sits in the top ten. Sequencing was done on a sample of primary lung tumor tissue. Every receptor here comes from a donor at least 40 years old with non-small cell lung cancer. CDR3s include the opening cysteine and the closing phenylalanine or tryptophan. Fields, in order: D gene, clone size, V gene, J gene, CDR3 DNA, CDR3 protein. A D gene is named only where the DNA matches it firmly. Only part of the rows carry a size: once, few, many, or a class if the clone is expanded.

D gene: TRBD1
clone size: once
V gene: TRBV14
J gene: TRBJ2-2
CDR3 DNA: TGTGCCAGCAGCCAAGAGACAGGGACCACCGGGGAGCTGTTTTTT
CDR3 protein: CASSQETGTTGELFF

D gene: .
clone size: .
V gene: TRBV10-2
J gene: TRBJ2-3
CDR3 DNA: TGCGCCAGCAGTAGCACAGATACGCAGTATTTT
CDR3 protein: CASSSTDTQYF

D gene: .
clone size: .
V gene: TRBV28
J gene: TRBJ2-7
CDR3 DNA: TGTGCCAGCAGCACTTCTGTACGGGAGCAGTACTTC
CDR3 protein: CASSTSVREQYF

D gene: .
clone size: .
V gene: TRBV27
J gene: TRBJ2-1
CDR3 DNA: TGTGCCAGCAGTCACTCGAACTACAATGAGCAGTTCTTC
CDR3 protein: CASSHSNYNEQFF

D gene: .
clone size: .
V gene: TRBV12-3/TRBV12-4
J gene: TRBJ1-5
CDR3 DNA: TGTGCCAGCAGTTTTCATAAACAGCCCCAGCATTTT
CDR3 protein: CASSFHKQPQHF

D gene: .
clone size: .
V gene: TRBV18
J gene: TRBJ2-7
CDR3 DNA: TGTGCCAGCTCACCCTTGGACAGTTTCAACGAGCAGTACTTC
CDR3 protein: CASSPLDSFNEQYF

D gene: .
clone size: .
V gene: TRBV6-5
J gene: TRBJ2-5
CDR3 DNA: TGTGCCAGCAGTTTCGGCCCTCAAGAGACCCAGTACTTC
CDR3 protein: CASSFGPQETQYF

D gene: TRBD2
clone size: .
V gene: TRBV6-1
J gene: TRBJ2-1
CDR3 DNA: TGTGCCAGCAGAGAAGCGGGGCATTCCTACAATGAGCAGTTCTTC
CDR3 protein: CASREAGHSYNEQFF

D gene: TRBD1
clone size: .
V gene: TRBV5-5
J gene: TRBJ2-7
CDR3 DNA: TGTGCCAGCAGCTTCAGGGGACAGGGATCCTACGAGCAGTACTTC
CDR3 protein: CASSFRGQGSYEQYF

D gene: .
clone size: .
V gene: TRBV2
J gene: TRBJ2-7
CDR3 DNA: TGTGCCAGCAAGGAGATCTCCTACGAGCAGTACTTC
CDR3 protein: CASKEISYEQYF

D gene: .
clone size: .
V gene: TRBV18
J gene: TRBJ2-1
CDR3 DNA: TGTGCCACCTCTCTAGGGAGTGGCAGGGGAAGCGGAATTACCTACAATGAGCAGTTCTTC
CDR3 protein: CATSLGSGRGSGITYNEQFF

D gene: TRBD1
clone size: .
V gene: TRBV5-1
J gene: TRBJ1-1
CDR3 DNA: TGCGCCAGCAGCTTAAGCTCAACAGGGGCAGCTTTCTTT
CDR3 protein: CASSLSSTGAAFF

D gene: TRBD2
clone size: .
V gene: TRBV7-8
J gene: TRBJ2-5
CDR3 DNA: TGTGCCAGCAGTTTCCTGGGAGGGTCGGAGGAGACCCAGTACTTC
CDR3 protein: CASSFLGGSEETQYF

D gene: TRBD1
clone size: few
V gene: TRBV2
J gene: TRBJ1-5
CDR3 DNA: TGTGCCAGCAGACCCAGGACAGGGGGCAATCAGCCCCAGCATTTT
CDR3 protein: CASRPRTGGNQPQHF

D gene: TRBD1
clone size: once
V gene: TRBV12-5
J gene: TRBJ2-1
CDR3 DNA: TGTGCTAATGGTCACCGGGACAGTTACAATGAGCAGTTCTTC
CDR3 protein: CANGHRDSYNEQFF

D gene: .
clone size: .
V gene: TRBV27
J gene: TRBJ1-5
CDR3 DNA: TGTGCCAGCAGTTCCCCCTTTAGCAATCAGCCCCAGCATTTT
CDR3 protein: CASSSPFSNQPQHF

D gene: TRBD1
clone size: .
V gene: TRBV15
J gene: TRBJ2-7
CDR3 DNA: TGTGCCACCAGCGAAGACAGGGTAGGCTACGAGCAGTACTTC
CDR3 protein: CATSEDRVGYEQYF

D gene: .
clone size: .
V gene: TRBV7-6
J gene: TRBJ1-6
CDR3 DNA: TGTGCCAGCAGTCCGATGACCTATAATTCACCCCTCCACTTT
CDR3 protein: CASSPMTYNSPLHF

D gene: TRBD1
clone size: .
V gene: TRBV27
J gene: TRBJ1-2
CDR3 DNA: TGTGCCAGCAGTTTATCGACAGGGGCAAGGGGCTACACCTTC
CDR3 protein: CASSLSTGARGYTF

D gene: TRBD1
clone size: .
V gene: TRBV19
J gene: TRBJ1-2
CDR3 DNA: TGTGCCAGTAGTAGCCCGACAGGGTTAGACTATGGCTACACCTTC
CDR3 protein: CASSSPTGLDYGYTF

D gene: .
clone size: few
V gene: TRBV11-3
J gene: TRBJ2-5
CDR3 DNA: TGTGCCAGCAGCTTAGACGTGGGGCGGGGAGGTGAGACCCAGTACTTC
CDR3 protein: CASSLDVGRGGETQYF

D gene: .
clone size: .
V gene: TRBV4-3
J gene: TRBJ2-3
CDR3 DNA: TGCGCCAGCAGCCAAGATTTCAGGGCAGATACGCAGTATTTT
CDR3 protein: CASSQDFRADTQYF

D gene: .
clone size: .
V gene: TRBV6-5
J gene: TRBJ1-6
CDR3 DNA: TGTGCCAGCAGCGCCGCCCCTAGTTCACCCCTCCACTTT
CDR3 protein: CASSAAPSSPLHF

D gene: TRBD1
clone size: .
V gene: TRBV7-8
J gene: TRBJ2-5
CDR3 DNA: TGTGCCAGCAGCTTCGGGACAGCCCTACAAGAGACCCAGTACTTC
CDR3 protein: CASSFGTALQETQYF

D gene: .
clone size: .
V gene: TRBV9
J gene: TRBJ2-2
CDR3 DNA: TGTGCCAGCAGCGTAGGGGTTCTAGGGACCGGGGAGCTGTTTTTT
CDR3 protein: CASSVGVLGTGELFF

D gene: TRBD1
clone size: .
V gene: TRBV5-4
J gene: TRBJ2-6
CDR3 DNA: TGTGCCAGCAGCACGGGACAGGGTATCTCTGGGGCCAACGTCCTGATTTTC
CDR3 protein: CASSTGQGISGANVLIF

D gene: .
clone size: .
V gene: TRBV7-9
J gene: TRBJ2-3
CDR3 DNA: TGTGCCAGCAGGGGGGGAGCCAGAGATACGCAGTATTTT
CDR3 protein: CASRGGARDTQYF

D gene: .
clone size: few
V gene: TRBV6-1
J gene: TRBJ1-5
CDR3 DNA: TGTGCCAGCAGTGAACCCCTCTTTCAACCAGATCAGCCCCAGCATTTT
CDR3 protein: CASSEPLFQPDQPQHF

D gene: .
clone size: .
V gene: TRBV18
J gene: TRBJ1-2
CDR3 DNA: TGTGCCAGCTCAACCCCGGGGGAGAGTGGCTACACCTTC
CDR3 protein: CASSTPGESGYTF

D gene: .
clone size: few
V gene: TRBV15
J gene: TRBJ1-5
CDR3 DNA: TGTGCCACCAGCAGAGATGGGTCAGTAGGTCAGCCCCAGCATTTT
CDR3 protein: CATSRDGSVGQPQHF

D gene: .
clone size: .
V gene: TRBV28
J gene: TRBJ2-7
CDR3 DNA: TGTGCCAGCAGTCAACCGAAGCAGGCAACCTACGAGCAGTACTTC
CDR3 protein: CASSQPKQATYEQYF

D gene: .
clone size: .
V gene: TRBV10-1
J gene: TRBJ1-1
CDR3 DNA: TGCGCCAGCAGATTGGGGTTTGACACTGAAGCTTTCTTT
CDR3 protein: CASRLGFDTEAFF

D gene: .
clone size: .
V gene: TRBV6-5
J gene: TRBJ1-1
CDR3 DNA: TGTGCCAGCAGCCCGACAGATAACACTGAAGCTTTCTTT
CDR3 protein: CASSPTDNTEAFF

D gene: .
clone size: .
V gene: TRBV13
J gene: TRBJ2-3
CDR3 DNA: TGTGCCAGCAACCGCAGACTAGTTCAAGATACGCAGTATTTT
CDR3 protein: CASNRRLVQDTQYF

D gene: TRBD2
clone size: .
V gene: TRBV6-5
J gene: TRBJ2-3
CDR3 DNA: TGTGCCAGCAGTTCAATAGCGGGGGGGCATCCAGATACGCAGTATTTT
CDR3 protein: CASSSIAGGHPDTQYF

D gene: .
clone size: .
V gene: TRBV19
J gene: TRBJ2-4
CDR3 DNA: TGTGCCAGTAGTATAGGACAGAGAGGGTCCAAAAACATTCAGTACTTC
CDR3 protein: CASSIGQRGSKNIQYF

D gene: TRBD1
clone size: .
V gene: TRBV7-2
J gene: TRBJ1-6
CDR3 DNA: TGTGCCAGCAGCTTAACTGACAGGGGTTTTAATTCACCCCTCCACTTT
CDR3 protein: CASSLTDRGFNSPLHF

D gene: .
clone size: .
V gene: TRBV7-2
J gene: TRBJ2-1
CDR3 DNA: TGTGCCAGCAGTTACGTGGACCCCAGGCAACACAATGAGCAGTTCTTC
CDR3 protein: CASSYVDPRQHNEQFF

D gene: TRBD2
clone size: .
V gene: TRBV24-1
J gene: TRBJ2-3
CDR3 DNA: TGTGCCGCCGCTAGCGGTAGCACAGATACGCAGTATTTT
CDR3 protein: CAAASGSTDTQYF

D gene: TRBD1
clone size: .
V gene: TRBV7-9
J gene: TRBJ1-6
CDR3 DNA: TGTGCCAGCAGCTTGGACAGGAATTTACTCCTCCACTTT
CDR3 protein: CASSLDRNLLLHF

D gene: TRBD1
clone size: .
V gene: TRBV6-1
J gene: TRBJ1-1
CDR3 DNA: TGTGCCAGCAGTTCAAGCCCGAGGGACAGTCTTGGGGCTTTCTTT
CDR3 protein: CASSSSPRDSLGAFF

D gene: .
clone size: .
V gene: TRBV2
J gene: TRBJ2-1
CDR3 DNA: TGTGCCAGCAGTGAAAGGGGTCTGGAGTTCTTC
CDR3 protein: CASSERGLEFF

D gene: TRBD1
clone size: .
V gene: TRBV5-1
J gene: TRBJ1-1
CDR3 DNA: TGCGCCAGCAGCTCACAACAGGGGAGCACTGAAGCTTTCTTT
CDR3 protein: CASSSQQGSTEAFF

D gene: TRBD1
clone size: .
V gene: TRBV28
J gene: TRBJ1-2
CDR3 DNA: TGTGCCAGCAGCCAAAACCTCATGACAGGGACGGGCTACACCTTC
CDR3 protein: CASSQNLMTGTGYTF

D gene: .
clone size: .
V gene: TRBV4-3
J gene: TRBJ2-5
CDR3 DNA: TGCGCCAGCAGCCAAGATGCAGTAGGGGAGACCCAGTACTTC
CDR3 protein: CASSQDAVGETQYF

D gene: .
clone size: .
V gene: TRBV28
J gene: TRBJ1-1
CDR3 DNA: TGTGCCAGCAGTTTGACCCGGGAAGCTTTCTTT
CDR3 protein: CASSLTREAFF

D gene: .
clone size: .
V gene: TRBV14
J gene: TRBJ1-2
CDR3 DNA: TGTGCCAGCAGCCAAGGGACGATTTGGGCAGGGATGTTCTATGGCTACACCTTC
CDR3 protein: CASSQGTIWAGMFYGYTF

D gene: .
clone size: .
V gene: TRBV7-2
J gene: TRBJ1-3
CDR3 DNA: TGTGCCAGCAGCCCGATCTCCGGGGGAAACACCATATATTTT
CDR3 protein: CASSPISGGNTIYF

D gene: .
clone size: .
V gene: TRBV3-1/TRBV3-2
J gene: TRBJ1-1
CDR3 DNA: TGTGCCAGCAGCTCGAGGGGTAGCACTGAAGCTTTCTTT
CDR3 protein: CASSSRGSTEAFF

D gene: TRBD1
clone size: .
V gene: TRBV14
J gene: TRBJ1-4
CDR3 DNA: TGTGCCAGCAGTTTGGGACAGCAAGCTTTCGCAACTAATGAAAAACTGTTTTTT
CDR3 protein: CASSLGQQAFATNEKLFF

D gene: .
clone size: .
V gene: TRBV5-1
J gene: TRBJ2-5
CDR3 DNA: TGCGCCAGCAGCTTGTGGGACGGGGGTCAAGAGACCCAGTACTTC
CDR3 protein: CASSLWDGGQETQYF

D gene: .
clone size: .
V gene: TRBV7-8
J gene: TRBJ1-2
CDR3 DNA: TGTGCCAGCAGCTTAGACAGGGCCTATGGCTACACCTTC
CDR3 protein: CASSLDRAYGYTF